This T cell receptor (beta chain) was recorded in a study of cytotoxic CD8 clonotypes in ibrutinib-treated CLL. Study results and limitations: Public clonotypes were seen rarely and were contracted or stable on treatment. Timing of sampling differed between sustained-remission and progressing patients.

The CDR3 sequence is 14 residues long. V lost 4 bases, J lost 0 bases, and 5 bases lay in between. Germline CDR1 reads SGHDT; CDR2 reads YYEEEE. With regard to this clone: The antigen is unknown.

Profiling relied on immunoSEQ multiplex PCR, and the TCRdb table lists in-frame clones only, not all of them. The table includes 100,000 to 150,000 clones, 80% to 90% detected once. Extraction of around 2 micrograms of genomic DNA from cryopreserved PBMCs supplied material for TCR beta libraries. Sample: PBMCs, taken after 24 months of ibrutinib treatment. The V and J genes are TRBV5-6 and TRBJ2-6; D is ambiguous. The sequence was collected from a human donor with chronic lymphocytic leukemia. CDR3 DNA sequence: TGTGCCAGCAGCCCCCTCTCTGGGGCCAACGTCCTGACTTTC. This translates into CASSPLSGANVLTF.